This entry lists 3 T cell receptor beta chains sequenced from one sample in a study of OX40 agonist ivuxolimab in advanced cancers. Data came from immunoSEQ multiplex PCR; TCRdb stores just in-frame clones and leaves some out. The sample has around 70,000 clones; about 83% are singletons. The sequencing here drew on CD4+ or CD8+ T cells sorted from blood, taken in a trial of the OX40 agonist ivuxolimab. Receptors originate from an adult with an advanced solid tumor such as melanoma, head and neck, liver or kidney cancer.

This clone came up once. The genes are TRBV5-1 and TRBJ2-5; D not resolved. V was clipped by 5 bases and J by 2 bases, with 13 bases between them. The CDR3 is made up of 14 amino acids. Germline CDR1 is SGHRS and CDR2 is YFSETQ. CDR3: CASRGTSGQETQYF. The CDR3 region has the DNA TGCGCCAGCAGGGGAACGTCGGGTCAAGAGACCCAGTACTTC.

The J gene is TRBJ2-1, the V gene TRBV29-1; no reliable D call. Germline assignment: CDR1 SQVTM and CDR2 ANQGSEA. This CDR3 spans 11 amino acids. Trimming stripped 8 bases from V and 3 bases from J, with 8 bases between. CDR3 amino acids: CSFNLYNEQFF. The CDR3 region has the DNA TGCAGCTTCAACCTCTACAATGAGCAGTTCTTC.

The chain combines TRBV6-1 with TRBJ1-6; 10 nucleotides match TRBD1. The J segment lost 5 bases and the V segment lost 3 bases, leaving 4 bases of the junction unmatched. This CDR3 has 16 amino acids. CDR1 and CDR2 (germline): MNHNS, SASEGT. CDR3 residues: CASSDPGQGNNSPLHF. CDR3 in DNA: TGTGCCAGCAGTGACCCGGGACAGGGGAATAATTCACCCCTCCACTTT.